The table lists the clone carrying this T cell receptor (beta chain) with many counts. The read ends 3 residues before the CDR3 terminus; that terminus is restored from the germline J gene. CDR1 and CDR2 (germline): KGHSH, LQKENI. The V segment lost 4 bases and the J segment 4 bases; nucleotides outside the gene matches: 4. The CDR3 contains 14 residues. The sample belongs to a study of T cell clonality in common variable immunodeficiency. Method: immunoSEQ multiplex PCR; TCRdb's copy keeps in-frame clones and lacks some. Reported are about 34,000 clones, none seen only once; the ten largest carry about 1%.

The J gene is TRBJ2-1, the V gene TRBV18, with 7 bases identical to TRBD1. Source material: peripheral blood mononuclear cells. This TCR derives from a person aged 18-70 years in good health. The part of the CDR3 DNA that was read is TGTGCCAGCTCACGTACGGACAGGTACAATGAG. It is translated as CASSRTDRYNE. The CDR3 as a whole reads CASSRTDRYNEQFF.